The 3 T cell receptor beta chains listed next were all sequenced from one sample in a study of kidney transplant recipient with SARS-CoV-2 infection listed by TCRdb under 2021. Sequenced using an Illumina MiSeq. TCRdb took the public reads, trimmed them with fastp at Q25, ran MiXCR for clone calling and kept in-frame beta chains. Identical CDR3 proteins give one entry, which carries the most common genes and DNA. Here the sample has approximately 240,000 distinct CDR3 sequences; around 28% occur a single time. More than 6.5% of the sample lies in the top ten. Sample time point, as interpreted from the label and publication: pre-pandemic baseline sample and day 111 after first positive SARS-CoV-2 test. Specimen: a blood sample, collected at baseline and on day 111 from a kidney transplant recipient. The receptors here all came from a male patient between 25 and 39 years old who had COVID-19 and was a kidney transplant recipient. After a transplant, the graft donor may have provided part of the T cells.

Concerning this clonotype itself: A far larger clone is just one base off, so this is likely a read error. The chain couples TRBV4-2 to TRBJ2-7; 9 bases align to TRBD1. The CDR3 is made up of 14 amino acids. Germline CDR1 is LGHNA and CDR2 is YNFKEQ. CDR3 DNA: TGTGCCAGCAGCCCCAGGACAGGGGCCTACGGGCAGTACTTC. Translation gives CASSPRTGAYGQYF.

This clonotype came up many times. DNA for the CDR3: TGTGCCAGCAGCCCTGTCCGGCGGGAGGGAGGTTGGAATCAGTATTTT. Protein sequence: CASSPVRREGGWNQYF. V is TRBV7-8 and J is TRBJ2-3, with 9 bases lining up with TRBD2. Germline V gives CDR1 SGHVS, CDR2 FQNEAQ. Losses at the gene ends were 5 bases for V and 12 bases for J; bases not matched to a gene: 18. The CDR3 runs to 16 residues.

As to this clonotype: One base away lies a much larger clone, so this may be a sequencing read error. CDR3 coding DNA: TGTGCCAGCCTTCCCCCGGGACAGGGTCGAGAAAAACTGGTTTTT. Encoded protein: CASLPPGQGREKLVF. This rearrangement joins TRBV18 to TRBJ1-4; 9 nucleotides agree with TRBD1. Germline V CDR1 and CDR2: KGHSH, LQKENI. There are 15 residues in the CDR3.